These 23 T cell receptor beta chains originate from one sample sequenced in a study of shared clonotypes between healthy human individuals. Only in-frame clones appear in the TCRdb table, and some are missing; sequencing was by immunoSEQ multiplex PCR. The sample yields millions of clones, roughly 92% seen once. The sequenced sample was naive CD4+ T cells sorted from blood. Subset given: CD45RA+ positively selected. Receptor source: a man aged 18 to 29 in good health.

The rearrangement joins TRBV2 to TRBJ2-7, with TRBD1 matching 9 bases. Germline assignment: CDR1 SNHLY and CDR2 FYNNEI. The ends lost 6 bases at V and 6 bases at J; junction bases unmatched: 6. CDR3 size: 13 residues. DNA for the CDR3: TGTGCCAGCAGCGGGACAGGGAGAGGCGAGCAGTACTTC. Its protein product is CASSGTGRGEQYF.

The V and J genes are TRBV27 and TRBJ2-7; tentatively, D is TRBD1 (6 bases). Germline-derived CDR1 and CDR2 are MNHEY and SMNVEV (reference sequence). CDR3 length: 11 residues. The germline V and J ends were trimmed by 7 bases and 8 bases, with 12 bases remaining between them. The CDR3 DNA reads TGTGCCAGCACCCAGGGGCTCCAGCAGTACTTC. It encodes CASTQGLQQYF.

The rearrangement links TRBV7-1 to TRBJ2-3, with 12 bases lining up with TRBD2. TRBV7-1 is identified as an open reading frame with a role that is uncertain. The CDR3 length is 15 residues. V lost 4 bases and J lost 5; bases outside the gene matches: 4. The chain's CDR3 is CASSFRLAGEDTQYF. The DNA for the CDR3 is TGTGCCAGCAGCTTCCGACTAGCGGGGGAAGATACGCAGTATTTT.

Note on this clone: This CDR3 is also generated by other DNA sequences in the sample. The gene calls are TRBV25-1 and TRBJ2-7; 10 bases are shared with TRBD2. Germline CDR1 MGHDK, CDR2 SYGVNS. This CDR3 contains 15 residues. The V and J ends lost 8 bases and 1 base, in that order; junction bases with no gene match: 8. CDR3 DNA sequence: TGTGCCAGCTTTCCGGGACTAGCGATTTCCTACGAGCAGTACTTC. It codes for CASFPGLAISYEQYF.

This chain links TRBV6-5 with TRBJ2-1, with D unresolved. The CDR3 length is 16 residues. V was trimmed by 0 bases and J by 2 bases, leaving 11 bases between them. Germline-derived CDR1 and CDR2 are MNHEY and SVGAGI. The CDR3 nucleotides are TGTGCCAGCAGTTACTCCCGGACCCTGACCTACAATGAGCAGTTCTTC. The encoded protein is CASSYSRTLTYNEQFF.

This sequence joins TRBV5-1 and TRBJ2-7; D ambiguous. CDR1 is SGHRS and CDR2 is YFSETQ in the germline V gene. Trimming left V 1 base short and J 0 bases short, with 11 bases between. This CDR3 comprises 15 residues. CDR3 bases: TGCGCCAGCAGCTTGCTTTCCGGCAACTCCTACGAGCAGTACTTC. Translating gives CASSLLSGNSYEQYF.

This clone came up a few times. This sample includes further DNA sequences coding for the same CDR3. The chain carries TRBV19 and TRBJ1-1; 7 nucleotides align to TRBD1. V trimming: 9 bases; J trimming: 0 bases; junction bases outside the gene matches: 4. The CDR3 totals 13 residues. The germline CDR1 and CDR2 sequences are LNHDA and SQIVND (reference sequence). The CDR3 nucleotides are TGTGCCAGCCGGGGACAGTTGAACACTGAAGCTTTCTTT. The encoded protein is CASRGQLNTEAFF.

This clone was observed once. V and J are TRBV18 and TRBJ1-1; D possibly corresponds to TRBD1 (6 bases). There are 14 residues in the CDR3. V was shortened by 5 bases and J by 1 base, with 11 bases between the two germline ends. From germline, CDR1 is KGHSH and CDR2 LQKENI. CDR3: CASSTDRRNTEAFF. CDR3 sequence (DNA): TGTGCCAGCTCAACCGACAGGAGGAACACTGAAGCTTTCTTT.

Concerning this clone: The same CDR3 also results from other DNA sequences found in this sample. This rearrangement joins TRBV6-1 to TRBJ2-7; TRBD1 matches at 8 bases. The CDR3 has 12 amino acids. The germline V gene has CDR1 MNHNS and CDR2 SASEGT. After removal of 5 bases from V and 6 bases from J, the junction contained 3 bases not matched to a gene. The CDR3 bases are TGTGCCAGCAGTCTACAGGGGGTCGAGCAGTACTTC. Translated: CASSLQGVEQYF.

The rearrangement joins TRBV19 to TRBJ2-5; D is ambiguous. CDR3 length: 12 residues. In germline, CDR1 is LNHDA, CDR2 SQIVND (reference sequence). The V end lost 6 bases, the J end lost 1 base, and 6 bases lay between the germline ends. CDR3 DNA: TGTGCCAGTAGCCGGACCCAAGAGACCCAGTACTTC. Encoded protein: CASSRTQETQYF.

This CDR3 reads CASSYRDRGHYGYTF. CDR3 coding DNA: TGTGCCAGCAGTTACCGGGACAGGGGTCACTATGGCTACACCTTC. This chain uses TRBV27 with TRBJ1-2, with 10 nucleotides matching TRBD1. Germline CDR1 is MNHEY and CDR2 is SMNVEV (reference sequence). V shed 4 bases, J shed 3 bases, and the junction held 5 bases outside the gene matches. The CDR3 totals 15 residues.

The genes are TRBV5-4 and TRBJ1-3; D not resolved. Per the germline V gene, CDR1 is SGHNT and CDR2 is YYREEE (reference sequence). The CDR3 covers 17 residues. Trimming left V 0 bases short and J 0 bases short, with 13 bases between. The CDR3 DNA is TGTGCCAGCAGCTTGGGGTCCATCGGGTTCTCTGGAAACACCATATATTTT. It translates to CASSLGSIGFSGNTIYF.

Note on this clone: The sample has other DNA sequences that encode this CDR3 too. V and J are TRBV18 and TRBJ2-5; 10 nucleotides line up with TRBD1. The CDR3 is made up of 14 amino acids. In germline, CDR1 is KGHSH, CDR2 LQKENI. J lost 2 bases, V lost 6 bases, and 3 bases had no gene match. The CDR3, as DNA: TGTGCCAGCTCTCCGGGACAGGGGCAAGAGACCCAGTACTTC. Its translation: CASSPGQGQETQYF.

This chain uses TRBV4-1 with TRBJ1-3; D remains ambiguous. Germline V CDR1 and CDR2: MGHRA, YSYEKL. Trimming stripped 1 base from V and 4 bases from J, with 11 bases between. This CDR3 has 15 amino acids. CDR3 sequence (DNA): TGCGCCAGCAGCCAAGTAACCGGCGGGGGAAACACCATATATTTT. Translation: CASSQVTGGGNTIYF.

CDR3 DNA sequence: TGTGCCAGCAGCCTTACTACACACCAACTACCGGGACCTCGAAGAGGGGAGCTGTTTTTT. It encodes CASSLTTHQLPGPRRGELFF. The rearrangement joins TRBV7-3 to TRBJ2-2; possibly TRBD1 or TRBD2 for D (5 bases each). The CDR3 length is 20 residues. Germline V CDR1 and CDR2: SGHTA, FQGTGA. The germline V and J ends were trimmed by 5 bases and 8 bases, with 33 bases remaining between them.

The chain has TRBV28 and TRBJ1-5, with a possible D match to TRBD1 (5 bases). The V gene lost 4 bases and the J gene lost 6 bases, with 10 bases spanning the gap. Germline loops: CDR1 MDHEN, CDR2 SYDVKM. The CDR3 has 13 amino acids. As DNA, the CDR3 is TGTGCCAGCAGTTGGGGGGTCGGTCAGCCCCAGCATTTT. Its translation: CASSWGVGQPQHF.

This sequence joins TRBV19 and TRBJ1-6, with D possibly being TRBD1 (5 bases). V lost 6 bases and J lost 6, with 15 bases in between. CDR1 is LNHDA, CDR2 SQIVND, per germline (reference sequence). This CDR3 spans 15 amino acids. CDR3 sequence reads: CASRRGDSTNSPLHF. In DNA form, the CDR3 reads TGTGCCAGTAGAAGGGGAGACAGCACTAATTCACCCCTCCACTTT.

V and J are TRBV30 and TRBJ1-2; D gene ambiguous. Trimming pared 4 bases from V and 2 bases from J, leaving 11 bases between. Germline lookup yields CDR1 GTSNPN and CDR2 SVGIG (reference sequence). The CDR3 has 13 amino acids. The CDR3 nucleotides are TGTGCCTGGAATGCCGGCATAAACTATGGCTACACCTTC. Protein sequence: CAWNAGINYGYTF.

This chain joins TRBV9 and TRBJ2-3; no definite D call. V lost 0 bases to trimming and J lost 6 bases, with 11 bases between them. There are 14 residues in the CDR3. Looked up from germline, CDR1 is SGDLS and CDR2 is YYNGEE. CDR3 in amino acids: CASSVGLSPDTQYF. The CDR3 bases are TGTGCCAGCAGCGTAGGACTGTCCCCTGATACGCAGTATTTT. The full variable domain, rest sourced from reference TRBV9 and TRBJ2-3, is DSGVTQTPKHLITATGQRVTLRCSPRSGDLSVYWYQQSLDQGLQFLIQYYNGEERAKGNILERFSAQQFPDLHSELNLSSLELGDSALYFCASSVGLSPDTQYFGPGTRLTVL.

This rearrangement joins TRBV28 to TRBJ1-1; D is uncertain. Germline lookup yields CDR1 MDHEN and CDR2 SYDVKM. The CDR3 spans 12 residues. V gave up 7 bases and J gave up 4 bases, with 10 bases separating them. The CDR3 nucleotides are TGTGCCAGCAAGGAACGATTCACTGAAGCTTTCTTT. It specifies CASKERFTEAFF. The entire variable domain, with the rest obtained from reference TRBV28 and TRBJ1-1, is as follows: DVKVTQSSRYLVKRTGEKVFLECVQDMDHENMFWYRQDPGLGLRLIYFSYDVKMKEKGDIPEGYSVSREKKERFSLILESASTNQTSMYLCASKERFTEAFFGQGTRLTVV.

The V and J genes are TRBV6-5 and TRBJ1-1; tentative D call: TRBD1 (5 bases). The CDR3 contains 15 residues. The V and J ends lost 3 bases and 0 bases respectively, with 11 bases between them. Germline lookup yields CDR1 MNHEY and CDR2 SVGAGI. The CDR3 is CASSYFGAMNTEAFF. The CDR3 DNA follows: TGTGCCAGCAGTTATTTCGGGGCCATGAACACTGAAGCTTTCTTT.

As to this clone: This specimen includes other DNA sequences encoding the same CDR3. This CDR3 reads CASSPGGTQETQYF. CDR3 bases: TGTGCCAGCAGCCCCGGGGGGACACAAGAGACCCAGTACTTC. The chain joins TRBV7-2 to TRBJ2-5; the D gene is possibly TRBD2 (7 bases). This CDR3 is built from 14 residues. V lost 5 bases and J lost 2, with 12 bases in between. Germline CDR1 reads SGHTA; CDR2 reads FQGNSA.

The chain is built from TRBV6-6 and TRBJ1-2; 7 bases map to TRBD1. J lost 2 bases, V lost 6 bases, and 9 bases had no gene match. The CDR3 is 15 residues long. Germline V gene lookup returns CDR1 MNHNY and CDR2 SVGAGI (reference sequence). The CDR3 reads CASSVDRAPNYGYTF. DNA of the CDR3: TGTGCCAGCAGCGTTGACAGGGCCCCCAACTATGGCTACACCTTC.